This entry concerns a single TCR beta chain. These data belong to a study of OX40 agonist ivuxolimab in advanced cancers. Study information: Patients with prior anti-PD-1, anti-PD-L1 or anti-CTLA-4 therapy were eligible; approximately 40% had some.

Libraries were prepared by immunoSEQ multiplex PCR; TCRdb keeps only in-frame clonotypes and omits some of them. Among about 22,000 clones listed, around 85% were seen once. Deletions cut 5 bases from V and 0 bases from J, with 13 bases between. The germline V gene has CDR1 MNHNY and CDR2 SVGAGI (reference sequence). CDR3 size: 15 residues. The chain combines TRBV6-6 with TRBJ1-1, with D hard to call. The specimen was CD4+ or CD8+ T cells sorted from blood, collected in a trial of the OX40 agonist ivuxolimab. The sequence came from an adult with an advanced solid tumor such as melanoma, head and neck, liver or kidney cancer. The CDR3 protein is CASSPHGSLNTEAFF. The CDR3 DNA reads as TGTGCCAGCAGTCCCCACGGCAGCTTGAACACTGAAGCTTTCTTT.